This T cell receptor beta chain appears in the sequencing data of a study of T-cell reconstitution after alpha-beta-depleted transplantation in children. The table lists this clonotype with a few counts. TCRbeta library construction was performed incorporating unique molecular identifiers. One entry per CDR3 protein, called by TCRdb with MiXCR from the PCR reads. The sample has 170,000 or so distinct CDR3 sequences; approximately 6.8% are singletons. This clonotype was obtained from a human donor who donated a stem cell graft to a child with Wiskott-Aldrich syndrome. The starting material was PBMCs from the stem cell graft donor, obtained from the stem cell graft.

CDR3 amino acids: CASSGRGTAGYTF. The CDR3 coding sequence is TGCGCCAGCTCTGGAAGGGGGACAGCTGGCTACACCTTC. The chain combines TRBV10-2 with TRBJ1-2, with 7 nucleotides matching TRBD1. V was clipped by 8 bases and J by 7 bases; unmatched bases: 10. The CDR3 extends over 13 amino acids. CDR1 WSHSY and CDR2 SAAADI come from the germline V gene.